The subject of this entry is one T cell receptor beta chain. Its antigen is still unknown. This sample stems from a study of cytomegalovirus exposure and HLA in healthy donors. General study results and limits: Earlier results showed most TCR beta V segments being productive about 87% or about 30% of the time. A classifier reportedly called cytomegalovirus status with high sensitivity and specificity.

The study ran its PCR with 60 Vbeta and 13 Jbeta primers. The protocol was immunoSEQ multiplex PCR, while the TCRdb copy is restricted to in-frame clones and leaves out a portion. The repertoire holds 50,000 to 70,000 clones, with about 83% as singletons. While unrecorded immune exposures were likely, the donors were nominally healthy when sampled. This TCR came from a human donor in good health. The specimen was PBMCs.

The CDR3: CASSLGTSGSYEQYF. Written as DNA, the CDR3 is TGTGCCAGCAGCTTGGGGACTAGCGGGAGCTACGAGCAGTACTTC. The chain joins TRBV5-4 to TRBJ2-5; 13 nucleotides line up with TRBD2. The DNA end favors TRBJ2-7, so the J call may be wrong. CDR3 length: 15 amino acids. The germline V gene encodes CDR1 SGHNT and CDR2 YYREEE (reference sequence).